The T cell receptor (beta chain) under discussion was sequenced for a study of T cell repertoires and leukemia-associated antigens (dated by TCRdb to 2018 to 2020). Regarding the research as a whole: Roughly 16.1 million effective reads were obtained overall, with each sample giving about 5.1 to 6.6 million read pairs and about 3.3 to 5.0 million effective reads. The study aimed to identify which antigen a TCR Vbeta21 clone previously found in CML patients recognizes, using in vitro peptide stimulation of healthy T cells.

Total RNA was extracted from the cultured T cells with TRIzol reagent. TCRbeta libraries were amplified from RNA using 5' rapid amplification of cDNA ends (5'RACE). Library concentration and integrity were checked with Qubit, an Agilent instrument, and quantitative PCR before sequencing. Sequencing of qualified libraries was performed on Illumina HiSeq or MiSeq by a commercial service provider. The study's own analysis went as follows. TCR sequences in each sample were identified using MiXCR version 1.8.2. To qualify, a clone needed a CDR3 longer than four amino acids, an in-frame nucleotide length, and no stop codon. A read containing the complete CDR3 structure was counted as an effective read. RT-PCR with 24 Vbeta primers, GeneScan spectratyping, and Sanger sequencing were used to validate expanded clones. TCRdb applied fastp at Q25 and MiXCR to the public reads, then kept only in-frame beta chains. Each record represents a unique CDR3 protein, reported with the most common genes and DNA among its rows. The V and J calls were determined by TCRdb, not by the authors. This sample lists about 11,000 distinct CDR3 sequences; about 42% were detected once. 27% of the sample is taken by the ten largest.

As a first step, the CD3+ T cells were left to rest overnight in RPMI 1640 lacking fetal bovine serum, at approximately 2.5 million cells/mL. Following the manufacturer's instructions, MACS immunomagnetic beads were used to pull CD3+ T cells out of the PBMCs. This clonotype is regarded as medium-sized (0.01 to 0.1%). Its target antigen remains unknown. Base qualities are not recorded, but no much larger clone differs from it by a single base. Overall study outcomes, separate from this receptor: The antigen specificity and function of the expanded clones were not directly tested, and further investigation of both was required. The four groups showed no significant differences in numbers of Vbeta genes (roughly 60), Jbeta genes (around 15), VDJ rearrangements, or unique CDR3s.

The CDR1 and CDR2 encoded by the germline V gene are SGDLS and YYNGEE. Measured from the cysteine to the phenylalanine, the CDR3 is 13 residues long. Solely the CDR3 DNA is kept, with 39 bases framed from the first base. A distance of 4 bases separates the germline ends of V and J, which lose 0 bases and 2 bases respectively. This TCR derives from a female donor in good health. Input material: CD3+ T cells sorted from blood and cultured. Recombination linked TRBV9 to TRBJ2-3; there is no confident call for the D gene. The DNA is TGTGCCAGCAGCGTAGATGACACAGATACGCAGTATTTT. The encoded protein is CASSVDDTDTQYF.